The sequence of this T cell receptor beta chain was determined in a study of beta chain features in type 1 diabetes. Many counts were recorded for this clone. Its antigen is unknown. The sequenced template was cDNA made from the entire isolated RNA. The repertoire was sequenced with immunoSEQ multiplex PCR; TCRdb's copy has only in-frame clones and lacks some. The data show hundreds of thousands of clones, with about an eighth seen just once and 0.045% to 0.06% held by the top ten. V was shortened by 2 bases and J by 1 base, with 5 bases between the two germline ends. The CDR3 extends over 13 amino acids. Per the germline V gene, CDR1 is GTSNPN and CDR2 is SVGIG (reference sequence). Study-level results: Significant though moderate, a shortening of TCRB CDR3s appeared in all four CD4+ subsets of Type 1 diabetes patients. Any HLA type influence on TCRB rearrangement was left unresolved here.

Staining for CD45RO/CCR7/CD25/CD127/CD95/CD27 allowed sorting of CD4+ naive, central memory, regulatory and stem cell-like memory cells. This chain uses TRBV30 with TRBJ2-2; D unclear. Sequences were obtained from naive CD4+ T cells from blood. This clonotype was obtained from a woman aged 18-29 years in good health. The CDR3: CAWSPGNTGELFF. The CDR3 DNA reads TGTGCCTGGAGTCCCGGGAACACCGGGGAGCTGTTTTTT. Supplemented by reference TRBV30 and TRBJ2-2, the full variable domain reads SQTIHQWPATLVQPVGSPLSLECTVEGTSNPNLYWYRQAAGRGLQLLFYSVGIGQISSEVPQNLSASRPQDRQFILSSKKLLLSDSGFYLCAWSPGNTGELFFGEGSRLTVL.